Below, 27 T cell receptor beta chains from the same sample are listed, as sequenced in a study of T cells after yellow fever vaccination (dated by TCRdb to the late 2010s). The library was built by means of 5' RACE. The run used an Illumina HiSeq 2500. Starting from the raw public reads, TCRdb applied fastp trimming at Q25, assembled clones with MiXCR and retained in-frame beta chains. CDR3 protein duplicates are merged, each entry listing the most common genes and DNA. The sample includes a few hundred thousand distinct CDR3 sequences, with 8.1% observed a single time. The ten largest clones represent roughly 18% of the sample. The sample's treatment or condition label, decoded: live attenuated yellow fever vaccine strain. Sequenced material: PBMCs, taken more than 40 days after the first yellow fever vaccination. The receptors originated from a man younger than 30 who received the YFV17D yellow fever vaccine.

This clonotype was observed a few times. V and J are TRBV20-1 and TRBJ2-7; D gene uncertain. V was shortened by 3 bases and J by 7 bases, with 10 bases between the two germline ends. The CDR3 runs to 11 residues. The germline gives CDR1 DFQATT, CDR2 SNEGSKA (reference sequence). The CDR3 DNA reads TGCAGTGCTAGGGGTTCGGATGAGCAGTACTTC. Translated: CSARGSDEQYF.

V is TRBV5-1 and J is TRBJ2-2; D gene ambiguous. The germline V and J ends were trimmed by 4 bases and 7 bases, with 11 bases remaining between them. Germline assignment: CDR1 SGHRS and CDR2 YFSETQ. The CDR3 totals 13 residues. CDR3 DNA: TGCGCCAGCAGCCCCTACGTCGACGGGGAGCTGTTTTTT. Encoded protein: CASSPYVDGELFF.

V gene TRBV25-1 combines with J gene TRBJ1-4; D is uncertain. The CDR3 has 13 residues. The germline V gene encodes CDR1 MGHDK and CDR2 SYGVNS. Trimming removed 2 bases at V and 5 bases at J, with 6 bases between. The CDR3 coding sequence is TGTGCCAGCAGTGAACCCGGGAATGAAAAACTGTTTTTT. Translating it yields CASSEPGNEKLFF.

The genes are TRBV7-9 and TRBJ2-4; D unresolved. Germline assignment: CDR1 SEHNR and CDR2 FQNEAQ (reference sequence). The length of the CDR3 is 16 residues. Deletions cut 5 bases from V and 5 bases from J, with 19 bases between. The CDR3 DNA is TGTGCCAGCAGCCCCCATCCCGGGTCCAGCCAAAACATTCAGTACTTC. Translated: CASSPHPGSSQNIQYF.

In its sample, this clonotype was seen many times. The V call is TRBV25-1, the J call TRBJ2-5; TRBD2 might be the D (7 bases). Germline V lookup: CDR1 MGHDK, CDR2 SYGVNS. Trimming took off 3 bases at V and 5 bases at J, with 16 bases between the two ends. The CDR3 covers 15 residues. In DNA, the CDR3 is TGTGCCAGCAGTGAGTGGGGGGGCGTTGATGAGACCCAGTACTTC. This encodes CASSEWGGVDETQYF. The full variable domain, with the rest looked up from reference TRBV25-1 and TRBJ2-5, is EADIYQTPRYLVIGTGKKITLECSQTMGHDKMYWYQQDPGMELHLIHYSYGVNSTEKGDLSSESTVSRIRTEHFPLTLESARPSHTSQYLCASSEWGGVDETQYFGPGTRLLVL.

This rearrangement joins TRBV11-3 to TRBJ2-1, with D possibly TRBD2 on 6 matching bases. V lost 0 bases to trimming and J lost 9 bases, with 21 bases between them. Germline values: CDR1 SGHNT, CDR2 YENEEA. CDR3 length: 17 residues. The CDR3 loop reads CASSLESGSGGGGEQFF. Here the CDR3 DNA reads TGTGCCAGCAGCTTAGAGTCTGGTTCCGGGGGAGGCGGTGAGCAGTTCTTC. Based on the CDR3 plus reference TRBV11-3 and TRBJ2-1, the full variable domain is EAGVVQSPRYKIIEKKQPVAFWCNPISGHNTLYWYLQNLGQGPELLIRYENEEAVDDSQLPKDRFSAERLKGVDSTLKIQPAELGDSAVYLCASSLESGSGGGGEQFFGPGTRLTVL.

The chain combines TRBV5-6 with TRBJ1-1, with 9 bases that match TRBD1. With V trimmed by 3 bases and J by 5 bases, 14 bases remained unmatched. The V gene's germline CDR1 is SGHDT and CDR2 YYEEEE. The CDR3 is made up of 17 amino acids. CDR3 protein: CASSYSRDRASRTEAFF. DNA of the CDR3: TGTGCCAGCAGCTATAGCCGGGACAGGGCGAGTAGGACTGAAGCTTTCTTT.

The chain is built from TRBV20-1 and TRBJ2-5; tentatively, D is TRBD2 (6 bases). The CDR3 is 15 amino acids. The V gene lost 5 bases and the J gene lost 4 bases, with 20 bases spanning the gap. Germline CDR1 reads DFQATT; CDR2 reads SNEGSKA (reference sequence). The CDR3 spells CSASLTRGMRETQYF. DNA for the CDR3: TGCAGTGCTTCCCTGACCCGGGGGATGAGAGAGACCCAGTACTTC.

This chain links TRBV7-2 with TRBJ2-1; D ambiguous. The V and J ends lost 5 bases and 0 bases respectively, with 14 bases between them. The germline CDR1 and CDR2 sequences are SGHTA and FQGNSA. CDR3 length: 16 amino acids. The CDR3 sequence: CASSQKVPRSYNEQFF. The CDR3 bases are TGTGCCAGCAGCCAAAAGGTCCCTCGCTCCTACAATGAGCAGTTCTTC.

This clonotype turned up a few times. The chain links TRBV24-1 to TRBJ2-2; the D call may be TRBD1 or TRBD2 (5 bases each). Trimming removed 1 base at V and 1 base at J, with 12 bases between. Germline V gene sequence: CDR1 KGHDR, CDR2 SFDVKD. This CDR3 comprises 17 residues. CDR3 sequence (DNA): TGTGCCACCAGTGATTTCGGGACCCAACTGAACACCGGGGAGCTGTTTTTT. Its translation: CATSDFGTQLNTGELFF.

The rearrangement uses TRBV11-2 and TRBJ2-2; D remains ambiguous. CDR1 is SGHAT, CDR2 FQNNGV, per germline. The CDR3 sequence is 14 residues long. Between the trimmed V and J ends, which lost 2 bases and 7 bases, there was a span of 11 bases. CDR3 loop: CASSLMGSSGELFF. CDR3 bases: TGTGCCAGCAGCTTAATGGGGTCGAGCGGGGAGCTGTTTTTT.

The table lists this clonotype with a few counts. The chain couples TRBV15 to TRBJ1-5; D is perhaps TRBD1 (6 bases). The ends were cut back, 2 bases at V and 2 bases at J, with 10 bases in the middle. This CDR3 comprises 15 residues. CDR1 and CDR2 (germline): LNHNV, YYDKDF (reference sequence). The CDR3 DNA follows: TGTGCCACCAGCAGAATTCGACAGGGCAATCAGCCCCAGCATTTT. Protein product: CATSRIRQGNQPQHF.

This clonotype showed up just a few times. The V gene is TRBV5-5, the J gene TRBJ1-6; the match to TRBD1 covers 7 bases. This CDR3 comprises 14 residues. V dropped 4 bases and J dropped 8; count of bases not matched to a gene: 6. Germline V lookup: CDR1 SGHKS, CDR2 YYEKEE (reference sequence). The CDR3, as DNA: TGTGCCAGCAGCCCGGACAGGTGGGATTCACCCCTCCACTTT. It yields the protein CASSPDRWDSPLHF.

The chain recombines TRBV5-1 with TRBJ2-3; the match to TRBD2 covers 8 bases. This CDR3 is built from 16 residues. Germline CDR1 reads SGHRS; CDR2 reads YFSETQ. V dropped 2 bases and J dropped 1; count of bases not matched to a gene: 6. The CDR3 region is CASSFGRGRGTDTQYF. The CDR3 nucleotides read TGCGCCAGCAGCTTCGGGAGGGGAAGGGGCACAGATACGCAGTATTTT.

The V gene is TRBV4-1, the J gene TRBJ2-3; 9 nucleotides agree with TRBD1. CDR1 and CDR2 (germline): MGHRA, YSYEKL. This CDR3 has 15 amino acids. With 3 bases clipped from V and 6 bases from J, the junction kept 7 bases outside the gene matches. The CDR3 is CASSQADRGRDTQYF. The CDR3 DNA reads TGCGCCAGCAGCCAGGCTGACAGGGGGAGGGATACGCAGTATTTT.

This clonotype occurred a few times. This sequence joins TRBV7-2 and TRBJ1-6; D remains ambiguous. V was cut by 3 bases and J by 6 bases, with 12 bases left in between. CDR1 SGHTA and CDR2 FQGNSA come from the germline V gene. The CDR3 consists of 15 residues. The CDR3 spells CASSFWRAPNSPLHF. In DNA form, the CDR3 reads TGTGCCAGCAGCTTCTGGAGGGCGCCTAATTCACCCCTCCACTTT.

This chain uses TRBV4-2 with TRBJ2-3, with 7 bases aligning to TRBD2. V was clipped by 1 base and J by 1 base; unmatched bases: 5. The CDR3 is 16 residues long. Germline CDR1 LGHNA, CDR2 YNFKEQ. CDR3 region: CASSQALAEGTDTQYF. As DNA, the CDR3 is TGTGCCAGCAGCCAAGCTCTAGCGGAGGGCACAGATACGCAGTATTTT.

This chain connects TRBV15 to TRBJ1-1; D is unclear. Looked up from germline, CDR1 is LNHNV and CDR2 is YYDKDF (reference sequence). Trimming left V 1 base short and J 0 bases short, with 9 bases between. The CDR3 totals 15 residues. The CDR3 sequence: CATSRGPDLNTEAFF. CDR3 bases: TGTGCCACCAGCAGAGGACCAGATCTGAACACTGAAGCTTTCTTT.

The CDR3 DNA reads TGTGCCAGCAGCCAATCGACAGGGGCGGAGGAGCAGTTCTTC. Translating gives CASSQSTGAEEQFF. V usage is TRBV6-2 or TRBV6-3 and J usage is TRBJ2-1; 8 bases line up with TRBD1. Germline V gene sequence: CDR1 MNHEY, CDR2 SVGEGT. The CDR3 is 14 amino acids. J gave up 10 bases and V 6 bases, and 11 bases lay outside the gene matches.

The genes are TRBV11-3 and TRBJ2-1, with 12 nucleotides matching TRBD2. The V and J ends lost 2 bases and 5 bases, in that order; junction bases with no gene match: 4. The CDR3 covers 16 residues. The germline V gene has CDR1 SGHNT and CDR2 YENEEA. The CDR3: CASSLLAGGLDNEQFF. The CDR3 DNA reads TGTGCCAGCAGCTTACTAGCGGGGGGGCTGGACAATGAGCAGTTCTTC.

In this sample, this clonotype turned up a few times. The DNA for the CDR3 is TGTGCCAGCAGCCGACAGGGCCCTAGCACAGATACGCAGTATTTT. Translation: CASSRQGPSTDTQYF. The V call is TRBV5-4, the J call TRBJ2-3, with 7 bases aligning to TRBD1. The CDR3 is 15 residues long. The V gene's germline CDR1 is SGHNT and CDR2 YYREEE (reference sequence). V shed 4 bases and J 0 bases; nucleotides not matched to a gene: 5.

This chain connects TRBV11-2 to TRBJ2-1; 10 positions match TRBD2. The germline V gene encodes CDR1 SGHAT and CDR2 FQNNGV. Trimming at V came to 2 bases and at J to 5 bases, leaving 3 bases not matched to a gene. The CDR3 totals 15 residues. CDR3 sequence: CASSLSAGGNNEQFF. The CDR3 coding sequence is TGTGCCAGCAGCTTATCAGCGGGGGGGAACAATGAGCAGTTCTTC. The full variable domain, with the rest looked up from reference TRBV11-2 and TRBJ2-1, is EAGVAQSPRYKIIEKRQSVAFWCNPISGHATLYWYQQILGQGPKLLIQFQNNGVVDDSQLPKDRFSAERLKGVDSTLKIQPAKLEDSAVYLCASSLSAGGNNEQFFGPGTRLTVL.

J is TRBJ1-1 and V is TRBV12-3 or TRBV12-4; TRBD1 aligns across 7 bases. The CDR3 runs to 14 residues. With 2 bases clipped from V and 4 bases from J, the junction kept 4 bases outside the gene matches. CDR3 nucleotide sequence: TGTGCCAGCAGTTTACAGGGGGGTGTCACTGAAGCTTTCTTT. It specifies CASSLQGGVTEAFF.

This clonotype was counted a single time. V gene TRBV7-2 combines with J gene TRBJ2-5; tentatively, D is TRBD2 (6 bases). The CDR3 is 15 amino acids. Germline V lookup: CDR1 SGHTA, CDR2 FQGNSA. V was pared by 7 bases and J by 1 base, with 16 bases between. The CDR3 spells CASTLRLGFQETQYF. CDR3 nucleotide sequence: TGTGCCAGCACCCTTCGACTAGGGTTCCAAGAGACCCAGTACTTC.

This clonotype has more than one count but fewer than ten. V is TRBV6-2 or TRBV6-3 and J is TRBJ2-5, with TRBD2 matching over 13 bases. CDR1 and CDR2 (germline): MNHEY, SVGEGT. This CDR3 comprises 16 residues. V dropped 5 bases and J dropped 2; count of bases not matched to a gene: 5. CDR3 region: CASSMTSGGFQETQYF. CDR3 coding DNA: TGTGCCAGCAGTATGACTAGCGGGGGGTTTCAAGAGACCCAGTACTTC.

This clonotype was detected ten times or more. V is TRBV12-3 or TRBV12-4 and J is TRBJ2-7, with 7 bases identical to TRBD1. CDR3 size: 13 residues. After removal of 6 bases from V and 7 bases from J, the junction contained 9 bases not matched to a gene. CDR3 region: CASRTGPQREQYF. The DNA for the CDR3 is TGTGCCAGCAGGACAGGGCCTCAACGGGAGCAGTACTTC.

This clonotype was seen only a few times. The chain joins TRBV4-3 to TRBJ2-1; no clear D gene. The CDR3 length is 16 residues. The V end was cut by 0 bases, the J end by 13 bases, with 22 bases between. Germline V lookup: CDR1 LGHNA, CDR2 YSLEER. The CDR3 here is CASSQELKAERLYQFF. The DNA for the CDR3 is TGCGCCAGCAGCCAAGAGCTGAAGGCAGAAAGGCTTTATCAGTTCTTC.